This is a list of T cell receptor beta chains from one sample in a study of T cell responses to AZD1222 COVID-19 vaccine. Clones were read by immunoSEQ multiplex PCR, and TCRdb kept only the in-frame ones, dropping some. This sample has about 42,000 clones; around 88% occur once, and the top ten carry more than 20%. The material sequenced was peripheral blood, taken 28 days after the second AZD1222 dose. The origin of the receptors is an adult who received the AZD1222 COVID-19 vaccine. Each CDR3 is given with its conserved first and last residue. The D gene is left open where the match is weak. Size is stated for part of the rows, as once, few or many counts, or as a class when the clone is expanded.

>few|.|TRBJ2-2|TRBV9
TGTGCCAGCAGCGTAGGTCTTTTCAACACCGGGGAGCTGTTTTTT
CASSVGLFNTGELFF
>.|TRBD1|TRBJ1-6|TRBV12-5
TGTGCTAGTCAGGGGGGATTTGGGTCACCCCTCCACTTT
CASQGGFGSPLHF
>.|.|TRBJ2-7|TRBV5-1
TGCGCCAGCAGCTTGGAGCAGGGCTACGAGCAGTACTTC
CASSLEQGYEQYF
>.|.|TRBJ1-1|TRBV20-1
TGCAGTGCGAGGACAGATGAAGCTTTCTTT
CSARTDEAFF
>few|TRBD2|TRBJ2-7|TRBV7-8
TGTGCCAGCACACTTGCGGGAGGGTACGAGCAGTACTTC
CASTLAGGYEQYF
>.|.|TRBJ2-7|TRBV30
TGTGCCTGGAGTTCTGGCAGGGGTTACGAGCAGTACTTC
CAWSSGRGYEQYF
>.|.|TRBJ1-4|TRBV7-3
TGTGCCAGCAGCAACCGGGACCTCTATGAAAAACTGTTTTTT
CASSNRDLYEKLFF
>.|.|TRBJ1-1|TRBV18
TGTGCCAGCTCACCCGACCCGGACACCGAAGCTTTCTTT
CASSPDPDTEAFF
>.|.|TRBJ2-7|TRBV6-5
TGTGCCAGCAGTTACTCCCTAGCGGAGGGGGCCTACGAGCAGTACTTC
CASSYSLAEGAYEQYF
>.|.|TRBJ1-1|TRBV7-9
TGTGCCAGCAGCTTAGAACAGTGGAACACTGAAGCTTTCTTT
CASSLEQWNTEAFF
>.|TRBD1|TRBJ2-7|TRBV30
TGTGCCTGGAGCGGGGGACAGGGGAGTCTCTACGAGCAGTACTTC
CAWSGGQGSLYEQYF
>once|.|TRBJ2-3|TRBV3-1/TRBV3-2
TGTGCCAGCAGCCAAGGGTTGTCGCGTACCCGCACAGATACGCAGTATTTT
CASSQGLSRTRTDTQYF
>.|.|TRBJ1-2|TRBV6-5
TGTGCCAGCAGAGGACAGCTTGGCTACACCTTC
CASRGQLGYTF
>.|.|TRBJ1-4|TRBV5-1
TGCGCCAGCAGCTTACAGGGTGAAAGACTGTTTTTT
CASSLQGERLFF
>.|.|TRBJ2-2|TRBV6-4
TGTGCCAGCAGTAGCCAGGAATTTAGCGGGGAGCTGTTTTTT
CASSSQEFSGELFF
>.|TRBD2|TRBJ2-1|TRBV9
TGTGCCAGCAGCGTCCGTCTAGCGGGCGGTGAGCAGTTCTTC
CASSVRLAGGEQFF
>.|TRBD1|TRBJ1-4|TRBV7-9
TGTGCCAGCAGCTTAGAGAGTGCACAGGGGATAGGAGAAAAACTGTTTTTT
CASSLESAQGIGEKLFF
>.|.|TRBJ2-7|TRBV4-1
TGCGCCAGCAGCCAAGACTGGTTCGGGGCCGAGCAGTACTTC
CASSQDWFGAEQYF
>.|.|TRBJ2-1|TRBV18
TGTGCCAGCTCACCACCGGAGGCCTCGAGGTACAATGAGCAGTTCTTC
CASSPPEASRYNEQFF
>.|TRBD1|TRBJ1-3|TRBV4-1
TGCGCCAGCAGCCAAACCGACAGGGGAGGAAACACCATATATTTT
CASSQTDRGGNTIYF
>.|TRBD2|TRBJ2-1|TRBV11-2
TGTGCCAGCAGCTTAGATGCGGAGCGGGAGCGGCACAATGAGCAGTTCTTC
CASSLDAERERHNEQFF
>.|TRBD2|TRBJ2-7|TRBV11-2
TGTGCCAGCAGACCCAGCGCTAGCGGGACCGCCTACGAGCAGTACTTC
CASRPSASGTAYEQYF
>.|TRBD2|TRBJ2-7|TRBV6-4
TGTGCCAGCAGCCCTAGCGGGGGGTCCTACGAGCAGTACTTC
CASSPSGGSYEQYF
>.|.|TRBJ1-2|TRBV5-4
TGTGCCAGCAGTTTGGGTAGTTTTGGTGGCTACACCTTC
CASSLGSFGGYTF
>.|TRBD2|TRBJ2-2|TRBV18
TGTGCCAGCTCACCGCGGTCTAGCGGAGCGAACACCGGGGAGCTGTTTTTT
CASSPRSSGANTGELFF
>.|.|TRBJ1-1|TRBV6-1
TGTGCCAGCAGTGAAGCTGGCACTGAAGCTTTCTTT
CASSEAGTEAFF
>.|.|TRBJ2-2|TRBV3-1/TRBV3-2
TGTGCCAGCAGCCCGGGTACCGGGGAGCTGTTTTTT
CASSPGTGELFF
>few|.|TRBJ1-6|TRBV18
TGTGCCAGCTCACCTGACAGCCTTAATTCACCCCTCCACTTT
CASSPDSLNSPLHF
>.|TRBD1|TRBJ1-1|TRBV28
TGTGCCAGCAGTTTTGGACAGGGCGGCACTGAAGCTTTCTTT
CASSFGQGGTEAFF
>.|TRBD1|TRBJ2-1|TRBV18
TGTGCCAGCTCACCACCGACAGGGGGTCGAGGATTCGGTGAGCAGTTCTTC
CASSPPTGGRGFGEQFF